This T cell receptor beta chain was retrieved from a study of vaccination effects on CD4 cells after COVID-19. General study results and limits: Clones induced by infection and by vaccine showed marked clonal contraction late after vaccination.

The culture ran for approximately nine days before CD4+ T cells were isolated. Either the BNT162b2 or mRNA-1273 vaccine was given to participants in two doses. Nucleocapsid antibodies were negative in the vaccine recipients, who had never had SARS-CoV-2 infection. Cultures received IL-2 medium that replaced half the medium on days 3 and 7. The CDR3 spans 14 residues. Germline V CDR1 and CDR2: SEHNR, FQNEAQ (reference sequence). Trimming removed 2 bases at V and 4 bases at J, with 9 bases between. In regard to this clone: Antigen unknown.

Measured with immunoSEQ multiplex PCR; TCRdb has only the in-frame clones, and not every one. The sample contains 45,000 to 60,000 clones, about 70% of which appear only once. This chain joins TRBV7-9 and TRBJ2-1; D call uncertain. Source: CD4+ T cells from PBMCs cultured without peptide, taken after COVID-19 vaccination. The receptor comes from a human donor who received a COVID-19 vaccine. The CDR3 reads CASSLLVEYNEQFF. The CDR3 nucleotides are TGTGCCAGCAGCTTATTAGTAGAGTACAATGAGCAGTTCTTC.